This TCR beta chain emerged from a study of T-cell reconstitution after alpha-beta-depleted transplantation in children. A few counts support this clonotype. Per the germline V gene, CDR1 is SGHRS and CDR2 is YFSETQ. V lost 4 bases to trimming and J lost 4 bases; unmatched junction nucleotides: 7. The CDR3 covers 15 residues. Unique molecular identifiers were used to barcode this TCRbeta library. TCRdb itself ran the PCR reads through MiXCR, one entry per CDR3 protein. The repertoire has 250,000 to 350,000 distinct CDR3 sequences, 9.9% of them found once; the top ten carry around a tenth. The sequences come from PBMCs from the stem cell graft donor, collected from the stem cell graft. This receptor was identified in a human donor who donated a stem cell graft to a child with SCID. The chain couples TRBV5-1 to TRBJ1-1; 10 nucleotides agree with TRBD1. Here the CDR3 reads CASSAVGQGSTEAFF. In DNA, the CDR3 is TGCGCCAGCAGCGCAGTGGGACAGGGGAGCACTGAAGCTTTCTTT.